This entry lists 17 T cell receptor beta chains sequenced from one sample in a study of shared clonotypes between healthy human individuals. Sequencing was performed with immunoSEQ multiplex PCR; in TCRdb, only in-frame clones are kept and a portion is missing. The data hold some 360,000 clones, with more than 60% observed a single time. Sequencing was done on a sample of memory CD4+ T cells sorted from blood. Sample subset: CD45RA-negative fraction. These receptors originate from a man younger than 45 in good health.

The chain combines TRBV7-2 with TRBJ2-1; either TRBD1 or TRBD2 may supply D (5 bases each). V was clipped by 6 bases and J by 5 bases, with 14 bases between them. The CDR3 length is 14 residues. CDR1 is SGHTA, CDR2 FQGNSA, per germline. The chain's CDR3 is CASSSRERHNEQFF. The CDR3 DNA sequence: TGTGCCAGCAGTTCCAGGGAGAGGCACAATGAGCAGTTCTTC.

The chain is built from TRBV15 and TRBJ2-3; D possibly corresponds to TRBD2 (6 bases). The CDR3 is 15 residues long. Germline CDR1 and CDR2: LNHNV and YYDKDF (reference sequence). V dropped 5 bases and J dropped 2 bases, with 14 bases sitting between them. In DNA, the CDR3 is TGTGCCACCAGCCTCATGCGGGGTGTCACAGATACGCAGTATTTT. Encoded protein: CATSLMRGVTDTQYF.

The chain uses TRBV6-1 and TRBJ1-2; 10 bases are shared with TRBD1. The CDR3 totals 15 residues. V shed 4 bases, J shed 7 bases, and the junction held 9 bases outside the gene matches. Germline CDR1 MNHNS, CDR2 SASEGT. In DNA form, the CDR3 reads TGTGCCAGCAGTGCTACCTCCAGACAGGGGGCTGGCTACACCTTC. Translated, it gives CASSATSRQGAGYTF.

This rearrangement joins TRBV2 to TRBJ1-5; the D is unclear. Germline CDR1 and CDR2: SNHLY and FYNNEI. The CDR3 sequence is 12 residues long. Trimming took off 5 bases at V and 3 bases at J, with 5 bases between the two ends. CDR3 amino acids: CASSPNNQPQHF. The CDR3, as DNA: TGTGCCAGCAGTCCGAACAATCAGCCCCAGCATTTT.

This clone appeared many times. This chain joins TRBV7-3 and TRBJ1-2; D is uncertain. This CDR3 is built from 15 residues. Germline V gives CDR1 SGHTA, CDR2 FQGTGA. V lost 6 bases, J lost 7 bases, and 21 bases lay in between. The CDR3 protein is CASRNPEISGGGYTF. The CDR3 DNA is TGTGCCAGCAGAAACCCCGAGATTAGTGGAGGTGGCTACACCTTC.

The V gene is TRBV2, the J gene TRBJ1-2; a possible D gene is TRBD1 (6 bases). V lost 5 bases and J lost 4, with 14 bases in between. Germline V gene data show CDR1 as SNHLY and CDR2 as FYNNEI. The CDR3 has 14 amino acids. CDR3 protein: CASSPQGLTYGYTF. Written as DNA, the CDR3 is TGTGCCAGCAGTCCCCAGGGGCTGACCTATGGCTACACCTTC.

In this sample, this clone turned up once. The V call is TRBV19, the J call TRBJ2-3; TRBD1 or TRBD2 may be the D gene (5 bases each). V was cut by 3 bases and J by 2 bases, with 12 bases left in between. CDR3 size: 15 residues. Germline V CDR1 and CDR2: LNHDA, SQIVND (reference sequence). The CDR3 bases are TGTGCCAGTAGTATGGGGGTCGGCCTCACAGATACGCAGTATTTT. Amino acid sequence: CASSMGVGLTDTQYF.

This clone has just a few counts. The genes are TRBV25-1 and TRBJ2-7, with D perhaps matching TRBD1 (6 bases). Trimming removed 4 bases from V and 2 bases from J, with 12 bases in between. Germline V lookup: CDR1 MGHDK, CDR2 SYGVNS. The CDR3 covers 14 residues. CDR3 region: CASSGDRSPYEQYF. CDR3 DNA: TGTGCCAGCAGTGGTGACAGGAGCCCCTACGAGCAGTACTTC.

The chain carries TRBV7-9 and TRBJ2-6; D ambiguous. Germline V gives CDR1 SEHNR, CDR2 FQNEAQ (reference sequence). V lost 3 bases, J lost 0 bases, and 6 bases lay in between. The CDR3 contains 15 residues. This CDR3 is CASSFRNSGANVLTF. CDR3 DNA: TGTGCCAGCAGCTTCCGGAACTCTGGGGCCAACGTCCTGACTTTC.

This clone came up a few times. The rearrangement links TRBV7-2 to TRBJ1-1; D is unresolved. V was cut by 2 bases and J by 3 bases, with 7 bases left in between. The CDR3 loop spans 13 amino acids. Germline V gives CDR1 SGHTA, CDR2 FQGNSA. The CDR3 sequence is CASSLPLYTEAFF. CDR3 nucleotides: TGTGCCAGCAGCTTACCGCTGTACACTGAAGCTTTCTTT.

Only a few counts were recorded for this clone. The chain links TRBV28 to TRBJ2-7, with D unclear. This CDR3 has 14 amino acids. The germline CDR1 and CDR2 sequences are MDHEN and SYDVKM. Trimming pared 3 bases from V and 5 bases from J, leaving 14 bases between. This CDR3 is CASSFSPTGDEQYF. The CDR3 nucleotides are TGTGCCAGCAGTTTTTCCCCCACCGGAGACGAGCAGTACTTC.

The rearrangement joins TRBV2 to TRBJ1-5; a weak D match, TRBD1 (6 bases). Germline V gene data show CDR1 as SNHLY and CDR2 as FYNNEI. The V gene lost 1 base and the J gene lost 12 bases, with 10 bases spanning the gap. The CDR3 sequence is 12 residues long. The CDR3: CASSEDTGLQHF. The CDR3 coding sequence is TGTGCCAGCAGTGAAGATACAGGGCTCCAGCATTTT.

Only a few counts were recorded for this clone. This chain joins TRBV7-6 and TRBJ2-1, with 10 bases that match TRBD2. After removal of 1 base from V and 8 bases from J, the junction contained 5 bases not matched to a gene. Per the germline V gene, CDR1 is SGHVS and CDR2 is FNYEAQ. This CDR3 region has 15 residues. CDR3 protein: CASSLGVAGGDEQFF. CDR3 in DNA: TGTGCCAGCAGCTTAGGCGTAGCGGGAGGAGATGAGCAGTTCTTC. The full variable domain, in which reference TRBV7-6 and TRBJ2-1 provide the parts outside the CDR3, is GAGVSQSPRYKVTKRGQDVALRCDPISGHVSLYWYRQALGQGPEFLTYFNYEAQQDKSGLPNDRFSAERPEGSISTLTIQRTEQRDSAMYRCASSLGVAGGDEQFFGPGTRLTVL.

V gene TRBV6-1 combines with J gene TRBJ1-1; TRBD1 is a possible D gene (5 bases). The ends were cut back, 0 bases at V and 4 bases at J, with 9 bases in the middle. The CDR3 consists of 14 residues. Germline values: CDR1 MNHNS, CDR2 SASEGT. CDR3 protein: CASSEAQGFTEAFF. DNA for the CDR3: TGTGCCAGCAGTGAAGCGCAGGGTTTCACTGAAGCTTTCTTT.

The chain links TRBV6-1 to TRBJ2-3, with 9 bases identical to TRBD1. CDR1 is MNHNS, CDR2 SASEGT, per germline. The length of the CDR3 is 14 residues. V lost 7 bases and J lost 4; bases outside the gene matches: 6. For the CDR3, the DNA is TGTGCCAGCAACCGACAGGGGGGCGCAGATACGCAGTATTTT. It specifies CASNRQGGADTQYF.

The chain links TRBV2 to TRBJ1-1; TRBD1 might be the D (5 bases). Germline CDR1 is SNHLY and CDR2 is FYNNEI. CDR3 length equals 13 residues. V lost 3 bases and J lost 5, with 10 bases in between. The CDR3, as DNA: TGTGCCAGCAGTGAGAATGGGGCGACTGAAGCTTTCTTT. The encoded protein is CASSENGATEAFF.

V and J are TRBV27 and TRBJ1-2, with D possibly TRBD1 on 5 matching bases. This CDR3 is 15 amino acids long. The germline gives CDR1 MNHEY, CDR2 SMNVEV (reference sequence). Trimming cost V 1 base and J 3 bases, with 12 bases left between them. The CDR3 nucleotides are TGTGCCAGCAGTTTATTCGGCGGGACGGACTATGGCTACACCTTC. Translating gives CASSLFGGTDYGYTF.